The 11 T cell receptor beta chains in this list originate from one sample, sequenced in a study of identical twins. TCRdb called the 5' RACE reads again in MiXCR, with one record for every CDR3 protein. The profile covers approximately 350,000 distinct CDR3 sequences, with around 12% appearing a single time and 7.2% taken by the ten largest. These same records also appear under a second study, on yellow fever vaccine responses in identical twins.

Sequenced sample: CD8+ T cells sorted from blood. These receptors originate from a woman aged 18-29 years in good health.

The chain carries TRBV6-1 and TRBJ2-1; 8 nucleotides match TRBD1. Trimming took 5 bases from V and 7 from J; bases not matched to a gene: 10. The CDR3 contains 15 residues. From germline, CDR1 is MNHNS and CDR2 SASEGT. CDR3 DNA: TGTGCCAGCAGTCCTGGACAGGGACTTGGAAATGAGCAGTTCTTC. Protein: CASSPGQGLGNEQFF.

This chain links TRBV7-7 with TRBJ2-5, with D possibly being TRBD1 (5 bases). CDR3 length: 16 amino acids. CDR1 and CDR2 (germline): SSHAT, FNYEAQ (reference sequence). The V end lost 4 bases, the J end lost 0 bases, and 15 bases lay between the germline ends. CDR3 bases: TGTGCCAGCAGCTCCCGACCACCAGGGTACCAAGAGACCCAGTACTTC. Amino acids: CASSSRPPGYQETQYF.

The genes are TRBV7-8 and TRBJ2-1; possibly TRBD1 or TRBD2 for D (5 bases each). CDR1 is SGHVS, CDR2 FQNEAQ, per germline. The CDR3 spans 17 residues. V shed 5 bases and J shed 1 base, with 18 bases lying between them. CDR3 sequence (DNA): TGTGCCAGCAGCACCCTCGAGGGGCCTGTTTCCTACAATGAGCAGTTCTTC. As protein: CASSTLEGPVSYNEQFF.

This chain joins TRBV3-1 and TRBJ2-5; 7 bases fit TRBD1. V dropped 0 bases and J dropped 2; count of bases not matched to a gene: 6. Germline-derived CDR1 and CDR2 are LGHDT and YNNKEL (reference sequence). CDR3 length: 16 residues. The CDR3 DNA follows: TGTGCCAGCAGCCAAGAAGAGGGACAGCCACAAGAGACCCAGTACTTC. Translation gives CASSQEEGQPQETQYF.

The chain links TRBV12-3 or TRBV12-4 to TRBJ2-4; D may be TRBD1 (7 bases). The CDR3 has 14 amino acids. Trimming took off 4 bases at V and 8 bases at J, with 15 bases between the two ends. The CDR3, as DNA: TGTGCCAGCAGTTCGGACAGGACGGGGGACATTCAGTACTTC. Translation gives CASSSDRTGDIQYF.

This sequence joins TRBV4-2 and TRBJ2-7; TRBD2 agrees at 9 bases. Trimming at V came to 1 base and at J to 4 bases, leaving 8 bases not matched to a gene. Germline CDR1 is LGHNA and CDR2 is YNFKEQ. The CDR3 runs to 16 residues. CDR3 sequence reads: CASSQGASGGFYEQYV. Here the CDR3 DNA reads TGTGCCAGCAGCCAAGGGGCCAGCGGGGGGTTTTACGAGCAGTACGTC.

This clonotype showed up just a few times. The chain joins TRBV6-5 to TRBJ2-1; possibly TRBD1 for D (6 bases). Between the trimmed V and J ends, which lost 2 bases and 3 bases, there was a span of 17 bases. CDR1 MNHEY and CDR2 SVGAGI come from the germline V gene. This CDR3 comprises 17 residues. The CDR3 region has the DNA TGTGCCAGCAGTTACGCCCAGGGGTATGGATACTACAATGAGCAGTTCTTC. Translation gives CASSYAQGYGYYNEQFF.

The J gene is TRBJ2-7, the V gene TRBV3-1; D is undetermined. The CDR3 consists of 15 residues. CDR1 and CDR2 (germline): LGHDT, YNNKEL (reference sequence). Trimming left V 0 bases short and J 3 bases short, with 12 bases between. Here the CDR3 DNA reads TGTGCCAGCAGCCAAGAATCTAGAGTGGACTACGAGCAGTACTTC. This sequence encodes CASSQESRVDYEQYF.

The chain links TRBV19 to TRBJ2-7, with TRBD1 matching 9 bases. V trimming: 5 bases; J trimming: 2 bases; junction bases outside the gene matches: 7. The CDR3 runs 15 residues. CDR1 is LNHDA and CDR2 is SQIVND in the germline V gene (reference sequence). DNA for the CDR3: TGTGCCAGTAGTTGGGGACAGGGTCTAACCTACGAGCAGTACTTC. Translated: CASSWGQGLTYEQYF.

The CDR3 bases are TGCAGTGCTAGAGAGCGTTATCCCCCGGCCTCCTACGAGCAGTACTTC. This translates into CSARERYPPASYEQYF. The gene calls are TRBV20-1 and TRBJ2-7; D is unclear. V dropped 0 bases and J dropped 0 bases, with 15 bases sitting between them. The CDR3 has 16 residues. Germline assignment: CDR1 DFQATT and CDR2 SNEGSKA (reference sequence).

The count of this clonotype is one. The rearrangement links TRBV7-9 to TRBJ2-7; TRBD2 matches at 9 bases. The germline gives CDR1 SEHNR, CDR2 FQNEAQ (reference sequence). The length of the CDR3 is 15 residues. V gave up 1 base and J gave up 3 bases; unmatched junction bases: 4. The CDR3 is CASSLVPSGIYEQYF. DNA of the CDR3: TGTGCCAGCAGCTTAGTTCCTAGCGGGATCTACGAGCAGTACTTC. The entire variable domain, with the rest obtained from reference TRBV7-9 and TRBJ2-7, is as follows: DTGVSQNPRHKITKRGQNVTFRCDPISEHNRLYWYRQTLGQGPEFLTYFQNEAQLEKSRLLSDRFSAERPKGSFSTLEIQRTEQGDSAMYLCASSLVPSGIYEQYFGPGTRLTVT.